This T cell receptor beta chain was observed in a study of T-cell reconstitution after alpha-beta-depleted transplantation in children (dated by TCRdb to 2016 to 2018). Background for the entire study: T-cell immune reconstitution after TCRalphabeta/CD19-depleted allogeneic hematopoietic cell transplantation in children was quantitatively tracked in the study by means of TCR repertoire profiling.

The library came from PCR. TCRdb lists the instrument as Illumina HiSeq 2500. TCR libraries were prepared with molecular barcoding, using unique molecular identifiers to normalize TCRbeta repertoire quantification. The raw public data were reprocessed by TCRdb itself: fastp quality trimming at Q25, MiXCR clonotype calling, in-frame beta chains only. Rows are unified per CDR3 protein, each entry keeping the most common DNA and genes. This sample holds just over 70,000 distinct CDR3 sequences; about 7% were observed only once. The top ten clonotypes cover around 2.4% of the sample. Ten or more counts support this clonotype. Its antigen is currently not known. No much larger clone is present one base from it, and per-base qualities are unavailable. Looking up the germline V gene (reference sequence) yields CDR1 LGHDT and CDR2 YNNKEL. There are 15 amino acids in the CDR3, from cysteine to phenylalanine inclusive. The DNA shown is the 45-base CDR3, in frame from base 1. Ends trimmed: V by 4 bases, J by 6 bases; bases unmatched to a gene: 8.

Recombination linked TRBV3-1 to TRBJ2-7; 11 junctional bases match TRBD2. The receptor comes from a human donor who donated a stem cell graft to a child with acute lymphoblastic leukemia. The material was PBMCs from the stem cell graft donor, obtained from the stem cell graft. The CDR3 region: CASSLTGLAVSEQYF. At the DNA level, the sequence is TGTGCCAGCAGCCTGACGGGACTAGCGGTTTCCGAGCAGTACTTC.